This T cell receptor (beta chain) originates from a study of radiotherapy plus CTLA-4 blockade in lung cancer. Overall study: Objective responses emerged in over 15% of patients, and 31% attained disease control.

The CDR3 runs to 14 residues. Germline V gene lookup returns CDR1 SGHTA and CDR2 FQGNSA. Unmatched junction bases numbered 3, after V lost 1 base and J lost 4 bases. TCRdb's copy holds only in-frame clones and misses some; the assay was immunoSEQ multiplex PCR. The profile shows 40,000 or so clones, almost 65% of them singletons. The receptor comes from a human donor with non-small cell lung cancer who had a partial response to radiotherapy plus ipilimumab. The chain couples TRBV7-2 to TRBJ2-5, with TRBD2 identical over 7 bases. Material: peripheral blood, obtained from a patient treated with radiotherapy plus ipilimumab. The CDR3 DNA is TGTGCCAGCAGCTTAGGGGGGGGTGGAGAGACCCAGTACTTC. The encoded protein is CASSLGGGGETQYF.